This T cell receptor (beta chain) was documented in a study of OX40 agonist ivuxolimab in advanced cancers. Whole-study context: Prior anti-PD-1, anti-PD-L1 or anti-CTLA-4 therapy did not bar entry, and approximately 40% had some.

Profiling relied on immunoSEQ multiplex PCR, and the TCRdb table lists in-frame clones only, not all of them. The table lists some 16,000 clones, 80% to 90% of them singletons. This CDR3 spans 15 amino acids. Per germline, CDR1 MGHRA and CDR2 YSYEKL. The junction had 0 bases not matched to a gene; V was cut back by 1 base and J by 3 bases. This rearrangement joins TRBV4-1 to TRBJ2-7; TRBD2 aligns across 13 bases. This material consisted of CD4+ or CD8+ T cells sorted from blood, taken in a trial of the OX40 agonist ivuxolimab. The source of this sequence is an adult with an advanced solid tumor such as melanoma, head and neck, liver or kidney cancer. The CDR3 spells CASSQGTSGGYEQYF. DNA for the CDR3: TGCGCCAGCAGCCAAGGGACTAGCGGGGGCTACGAGCAGTACTTC.